The rows below give T cell receptor beta chains drawn from one sample of a study of T cells in tumors after PD-1 blockade. The method was immunoSEQ multiplex PCR; TCRdb's version includes in-frame clones alone and lacks a portion of them. The sample yields some 66,000 clones, under 80% seen once. Here the sequenced sample was PBMCs, taken after anti-PD-1 treatment. The receptors derive from a human donor with basal cell carcinoma. Both conserved end residues are part of each CDR3. The order of the fields is D gene, V gene, clone size, CDR3 protein. A D gene is named only where the DNA matches it firmly. Size is stated for part of the rows, as once, few or many counts, or as a class when the clone is expanded.

>TRBD1|TRBV6-5|few
CASSYGQGGYYEQYF
>NA|TRBV7-6|NA
CASSLRPAQDQPQHF
>NA|TRBV18|NA
CASSPSGTKRTEAFF
>NA|TRBV6-1|NA
CASSESENSPLHF
>NA|TRBV2|NA
CASSERGGLEEKLFF
>TRBD2|TRBV14|NA
CASSQVFGLAAELFF
>NA|TRBV27|NA
CASSLSGRETYEQYF
>NA|TRBV5-8|NA
CASTNPPRNAGANVLTF
>NA|TRBV7-2|NA
CASSRGRGDTEAFF
>NA|TRBV6-4|NA
CASSDSWRSRNTEAFF
>NA|TRBV30|NA
CAWSENRDNYGYTF
>TRBD1|TRBV24-1|NA
CATSEGTGTEQFF
>TRBD1|TRBV19|NA
CASSRRTGASTDTQYF
>TRBD2|TRBV5-6|NA
CASSSLLAESSYEQYF
>NA|TRBV27|NA
CASSLTGTEAFF
>NA|TRBV27|few
CASKKDPGTGELFF
>TRBD2|TRBV7-2|NA
CASSLETSAGRTRSYEQYF
>NA|TRBV5-1|NA
CASSLQGTNTDTQYF
>NA|TRBV10-1|NA
CASSDSNTEAFF
>NA|TRBV3-1/TRBV3-2|NA
CASSQRPANTGELFF
>TRBD1|TRBV19|NA
CASSIGDRDNSPLHF
>NA|TRBV19|NA
CASTSIRGTGNQPQHF
>NA|TRBV30|NA
CAWSDSPVNSPLHF
>TRBD2|TRBV6-6|many
CASSYSTSGTDTQYF
>TRBD1|TRBV5-1|NA
CASSSGQGGDTQYF
>NA|TRBV11-3|NA
CASSSGTGELFF
>NA|TRBV15|NA
CATSRDRLGANVLTF
>NA|TRBV7-9|few
CASSRAVQETQYF
>NA|TRBV6-5|NA
CASYRAAKTEAFF
>TRBD2|TRBV10-2|NA
CASGQPLAGSSYNEQFF
>TRBD2|TRBV3-1/TRBV3-2|NA
CASSPSGRAYEQYF
>NA|TRBV5-4|NA
CASSLNDLVGELFF
>TRBD1|TRBV30|few
CAWTPGTGGYQPQHF
>NA|TRBV6-5|NA
CASSYRATSFTDTQYF
>TRBD1|TRBV2|NA
CASTISAGGGYTF
>NA|TRBV5-5|NA
CASSETPNTEAFF
>TRBD2|TRBV3-1/TRBV3-2|NA
CASSQGLAGGQETQYF
>TRBD1|TRBV18|NA
CASSRQGWEQYF
>NA|TRBV6-2/TRBV6-3|NA
CASSPEYSGNTIYF
>NA|TRBV6-5|NA
CASSIQGTGNTIYF
>NA|TRBV5-4|NA
CASSSGDQETQYF
>NA|TRBV5-1|NA
CASSLAFSGANVLTF
>TRBD1|TRBV30|NA
CAWSKQGWTEAFF
>NA|TRBV6-5|NA
CASSYSANQETQYF
>TRBD1|TRBV4-1|few
CASSQDEGAYTEAFF
>NA|TRBV21-1|once
CASTRWPTYEQYF
>TRBD1|TRBV2|NA
CASRAGTGNYGYTF
>NA|TRBV5-1|NA
CASSKNHWEYEQYF
>NA|TRBV7-9|NA
CASSLVLRQSTDTQYF
>NA|TRBV4-2|NA
CASSQEYEDTQYF
>NA|TRBV2|NA
CASKEGKDTQYF
>TRBD2|TRBV19|NA
CASSIRGGDETQYF
>TRBD1|TRBV7-2|once
CASSPSPGTGGNEQFF
>NA|TRBV3-1/TRBV3-2|few
CASSQEHLNEQFF
>NA|TRBV5-1|few
CASRATDSYEQYF
>TRBD1|TRBV28|NA
CASSVQGQVTGANVLTF
>NA|TRBV18|few
CASSPPFSISGNTIYF
>TRBD1|TRBV7-6|NA
CASSSPWTGRNEQYF
>NA|TRBV5-1|NA
CASSLDPTGELFF
>NA|TRBV19|once
CASSIAGTNTEAFF